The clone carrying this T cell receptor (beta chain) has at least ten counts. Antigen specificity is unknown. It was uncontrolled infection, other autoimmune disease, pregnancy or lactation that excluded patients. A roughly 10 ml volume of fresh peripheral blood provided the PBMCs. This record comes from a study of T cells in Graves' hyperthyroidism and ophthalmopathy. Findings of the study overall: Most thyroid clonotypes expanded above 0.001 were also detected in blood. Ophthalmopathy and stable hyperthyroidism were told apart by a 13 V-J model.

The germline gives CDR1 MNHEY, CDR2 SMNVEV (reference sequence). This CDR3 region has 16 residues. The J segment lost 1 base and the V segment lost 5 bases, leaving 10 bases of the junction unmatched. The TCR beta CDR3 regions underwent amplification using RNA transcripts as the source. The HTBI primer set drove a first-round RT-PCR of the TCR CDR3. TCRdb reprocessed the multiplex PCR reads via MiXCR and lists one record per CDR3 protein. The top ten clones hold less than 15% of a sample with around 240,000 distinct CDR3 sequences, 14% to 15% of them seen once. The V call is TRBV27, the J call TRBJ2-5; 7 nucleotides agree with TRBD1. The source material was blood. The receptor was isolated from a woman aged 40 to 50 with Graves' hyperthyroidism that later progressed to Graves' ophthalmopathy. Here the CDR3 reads CASSLTGTALQETQYF. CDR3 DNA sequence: TGTGCCAGCAGTCTCACAGGGACAGCTCTCCAAGAGACCCAGTACTTC.